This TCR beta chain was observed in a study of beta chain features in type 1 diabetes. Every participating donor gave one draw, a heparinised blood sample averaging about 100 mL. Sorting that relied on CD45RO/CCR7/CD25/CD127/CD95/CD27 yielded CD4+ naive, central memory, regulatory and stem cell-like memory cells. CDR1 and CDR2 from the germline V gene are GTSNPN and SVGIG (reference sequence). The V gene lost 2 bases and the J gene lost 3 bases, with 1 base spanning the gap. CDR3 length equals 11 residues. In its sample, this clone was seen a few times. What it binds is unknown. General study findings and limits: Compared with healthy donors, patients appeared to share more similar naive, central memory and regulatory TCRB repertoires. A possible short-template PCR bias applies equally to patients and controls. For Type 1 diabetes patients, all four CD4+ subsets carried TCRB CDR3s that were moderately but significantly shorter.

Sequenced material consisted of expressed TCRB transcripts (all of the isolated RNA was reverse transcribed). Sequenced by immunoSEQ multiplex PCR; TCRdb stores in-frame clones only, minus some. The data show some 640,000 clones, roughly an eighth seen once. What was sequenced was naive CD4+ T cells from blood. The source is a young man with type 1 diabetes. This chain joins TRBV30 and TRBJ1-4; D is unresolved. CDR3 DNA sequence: TGTGCCTGGAGTTCTAATGAAAAACTGTTTTTT. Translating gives CAWSSNEKLFF. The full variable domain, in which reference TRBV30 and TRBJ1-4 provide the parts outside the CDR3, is SQTIHQWPATLVQPVGSPLSLECTVEGTSNPNLYWYRQAAGRGLQLLFYSVGIGQISSEVPQNLSASRPQDRQFILSSKKLLLSDSGFYLCAWSSNEKLFFGSGTQLSVL.